This is a list of T cell receptor beta chains from one sample in a study of shared clonotypes between healthy human individuals. Assay: immunoSEQ multiplex PCR; the TCRdb copy retains only in-frame clones and omits some. Among under 550,000 clones listed, about 96% were seen once. The source material was naive CD4+ T cells sorted from blood. Receptors originate from a woman aged 25 to 45 in good health. Each CDR3 is given with its conserved first and last residue.

J,V,CDR3
TRBJ2-2,TRBV4-1,CASSQASGLNTGELFF
TRBJ1-2,TRBV6-5,CASSRETGVYTF
TRBJ2-1,TRBV7-9,CASSFLTSGNNEQFF
TRBJ2-3,TRBV7-9,CASSERELADTQYF
TRBJ1-2,TRBV6-6,CASSYIDRAGYTF
TRBJ1-5,TRBV29-1,CSAGISLYSNQPQHF
TRBJ2-6,TRBV27,CASTHSGANVLTF
TRBJ1-2,TRBV5-6,CASSLGRWSLGYTF
TRBJ2-7,TRBV7-9,CASTEEAYEQYF
TRBJ2-7,TRBV5-1,CASSLDATRLSYEQYF
TRBJ2-2,TRBV15,CATSRDLSPTRELFF
TRBJ2-3,TRBV19,CASSLRLATSTDTQYF
TRBJ2-7,TRBV11-2,CASSWGTSGNSLYEQYF
TRBJ1-5,TRBV5-1,CASSLLAGGNQPQHF
TRBJ2-1,TRBV5-1,CASSGLAGGVNEQFF
TRBJ2-7,TRBV5-1,CASSLVQGYEQYF
TRBJ1-1,TRBV18,CASSQEGDTEAFF
TRBJ1-6,TRBV5-4,CASSSRSMSAAYNSPLHF
TRBJ2-7,TRBV28,CASSNVREQYF
TRBJ1-4,TRBV4-1,CASSQDAGRREKLFF
TRBJ2-4,TRBV18,CASSAGSKNIQYF
TRBJ1-2,TRBV29-1,CSVAGDRVDGYTF
TRBJ2-7,TRBV5-1,CASSLAGTGTYEQYF
TRBJ2-7,TRBV11-1,CASSGGTMRRQYF
TRBJ2-7,TRBV28,CASSHSGRTYYEQYF
TRBJ1-5,TRBV19,CASSGGKGYSNQPQHF
TRBJ2-5,TRBV7-7,CASSLQMLETQYF
TRBJ2-3,TRBV6-4,CASRRRAGFGTDTQYF
TRBJ1-2,TRBV28,CASRRRTGVRANYGYTF
TRBJ1-2,TRBV6-5,CASSPGTGRGYTF
TRBJ2-1,TRBV15,CATRRGSSNEQFF
TRBJ2-5,TRBV28,CASSFPRLGGETQYF
TRBJ2-7,TRBV5-6,CASSLRGGLSYEQYF
TRBJ1-2,TRBV6-1,CASSGRRFLNYGYTF
TRBJ2-5,TRBV7-9,CASSLASRKETQYF
TRBJ2-3,TRBV5-4,CASSADLGGVGTDTQYF
TRBJ2-1,TRBV9,CASSVLAGGSHLNEQFF
TRBJ1-1,TRBV6-6,CASSEAFF
TRBJ1-1,TRBV27,CASSRRENTEAFF
TRBJ1-2,TRBV13,CASSFMADYGYTF
TRBJ2-1,TRBV7-8,CASSYETGYNEQFF
TRBJ1-1,TRBV27,CASRPRFDTEAFF
TRBJ2-7,TRBV11-2,CASSLQRDAYEQYF
TRBJ1-1,TRBV28,CASTRDGRLLMNTEAFF
TRBJ2-2,TRBV6-5,CASNRGSGNTGELFF
.,TRBV5-4,CAPGRAGSYEQYF
TRBJ2-2,TRBV7-9,CASSTRASTTGELFF
TRBJ1-5,TRBV7-5,CASSLDYQPQHF